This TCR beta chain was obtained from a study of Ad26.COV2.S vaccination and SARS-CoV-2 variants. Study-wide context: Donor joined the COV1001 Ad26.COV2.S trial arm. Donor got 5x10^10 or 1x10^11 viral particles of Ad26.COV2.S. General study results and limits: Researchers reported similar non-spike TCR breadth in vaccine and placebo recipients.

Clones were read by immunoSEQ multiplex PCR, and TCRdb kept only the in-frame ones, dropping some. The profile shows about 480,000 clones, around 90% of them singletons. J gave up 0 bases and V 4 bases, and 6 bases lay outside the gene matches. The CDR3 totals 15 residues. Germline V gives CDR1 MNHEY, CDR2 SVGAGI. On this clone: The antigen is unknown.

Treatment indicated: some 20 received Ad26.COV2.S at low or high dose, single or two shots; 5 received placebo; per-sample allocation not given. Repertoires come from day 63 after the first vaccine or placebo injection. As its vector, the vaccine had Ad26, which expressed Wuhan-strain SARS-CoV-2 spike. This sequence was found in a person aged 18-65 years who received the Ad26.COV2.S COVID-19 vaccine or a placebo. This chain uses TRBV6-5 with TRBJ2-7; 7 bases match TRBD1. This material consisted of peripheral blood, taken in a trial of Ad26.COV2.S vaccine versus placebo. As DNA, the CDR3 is TGTGCCAGCAGTTCTCCGGGACAGAGCTCCTACGAGCAGTACTTC. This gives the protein CASSSPGQSSYEQYF.